This TCR beta chain was obtained from a study of PD-1 blockade in mismatch repair-deficient tumors. Study-level findings and limits: Tumor-resident clones, often undetectable pretreatment in blood, expanded then contracted after pembrolizumab.

The ends were cut back, 8 bases at V and 6 bases at J, with 8 bases in the middle. The CDR3 loop spans 11 amino acids. Germline CDR1 is MNHEY and CDR2 is SMNVEV (reference sequence). A remark on this clone: The target antigen is unknown.

The repertoire was sequenced with immunoSEQ multiplex PCR; TCRdb's copy has only in-frame clones and lacks some. The sample comprises under 150,000 clones, approximately 90% of which are singletons, and approximately 13% rests with the top ten. PCR or immunohistochemistry showed mismatch repair deficiency in every enrolled patient. TCRs were sequenced from a few patients responding to pembrolizumab. The sample in question was peripheral blood, obtained 44 weeks after starting pembrolizumab. The clonotype was recovered from an adult with mismatch repair-deficient cancer. V is TRBV27 and J is TRBJ2-1, with unresolved D. CDR3 DNA sequence: TGTGCCAGCGCGGAGCTCAATGAGCAGTTCTTC. It specifies CASAELNEQFF.